These 7 T cell receptor beta chains were all obtained from the same sample, sequenced in a study of T-cell memory formation after mild COVID-19. TCRdb ran MiXCR on the 5' RACE reads and lists one entry per CDR3 protein. This table holds hundreds of thousands of distinct CDR3 sequences, 8.2% found once. Source material: PBMCs or a T cell subset sorted from them (not recorded which). The origin of the receptors is a man in his late teens or twenties who had mild COVID-19 (a few samples of this study predate the infection). Cell type and time point are not known.

In the case of this clonotype: Germline is not matched at one junction end, which may reflect a read error. The chain links TRBV11-2 to TRBJ2-3, with a possible D match to TRBD2 (5 bases). Germline CDR1 and CDR2: SGHAT and FQNNGV. This CDR3 contains 14 residues. The chain's CDR3 is CASRLVSATDTQYF. DNA of the CDR3: TGTGCCAGCAGGTTAGTTAGCGCCACAGATACGCAGTATTTT.

CDR3 in amino acids: CASSYGAGNEKLFF. In DNA form, the CDR3 reads TGCGCCAGCAGCTACGGGGCAGGGAATGAAAAACTGTTTTTT. V usage is TRBV5-1 and J usage is TRBJ1-4; D is perhaps TRBD1 (5 bases). V lost 3 bases to trimming and J lost 5 bases, with 11 bases between them. The germline CDR1 and CDR2 sequences are SGHRS and YFSETQ. The CDR3 spans 14 residues.

This clonotype was seen only a few times. The chain links TRBV9 to TRBJ2-5; D perhaps matches TRBD1 (5 bases). CDR1 SGDLS and CDR2 YYNGEE come from the germline V gene. CDR3 length: 13 amino acids. The V and J ends lost 3 bases and 4 bases respectively, with 10 bases between them. The CDR3 DNA follows: TGTGCCAGCAGCGGGGGCCTAGGAGAGACCCAGTACTTC. This sequence encodes CASSGGLGETQYF.

This clonotype was seen a few times. This rearrangement joins TRBV28 to TRBJ2-3; D may be TRBD1 (6 bases). CDR3 length equals 15 residues. V was shortened by 6 bases and J by 0 bases, with 13 bases between the two germline ends. The V gene's germline CDR1 is MDHEN and CDR2 SYDVKM. The CDR3 sequence: CASSPWQGSTDTQYF. The CDR3 DNA is TGTGCCAGCAGCCCCTGGCAGGGGAGCACAGATACGCAGTATTTT.

The chain combines TRBV5-1 with TRBJ1-3; D uncertain. The CDR3 has 15 amino acids. Germline lookup yields CDR1 SGHRS and CDR2 YFSETQ. With 3 bases removed from V and 0 bases from J, the gap between germline ends came to 10 bases. The CDR3 is CASSSGQPSGNTIYF. Here the CDR3 DNA reads TGCGCCAGCAGCTCAGGCCAGCCCTCTGGAAACACCATATATTTT.

This clonotype was detected a few times. The chain is built from TRBV20-1 and TRBJ1-1; 7 bases map to TRBD1. Germline-derived CDR1 and CDR2 are DFQATT and SNEGSKA (reference sequence). V lost 3 bases to trimming and J lost 7 bases; unmatched junction nucleotides: 11. The CDR3 is 14 residues long. As DNA, the CDR3 is TGCAGTGCTAGGGGACAGCATATCGCAATTGAAGCTTTCTTT. Protein: CSARGQHIAIEAFF.

The chain recombines TRBV2 with TRBJ2-2; D unclear. The CDR3 totals 14 residues. Trimming removed 10 bases from V and 2 bases from J, with 14 bases in between. Germline V CDR1 and CDR2: SNHLY, FYNNEI. The CDR3 here is CATRDSQNTGELFF. In nucleotides, the CDR3 is TGTGCCACCCGAGATAGTCAAAACACCGGGGAGCTGTTTTTT. The full variable domain, in which reference TRBV2 and TRBJ2-2 provide the parts outside the CDR3, is EPEVTQTPSHQVTQMGQEVILRCVPISNHLYFYWYRQILGQKVEFLVSFYNNEISEKSEIFDDQFSVERPDGSNFTLKIRSTKLEDSAMYFCATRDSQNTGELFFGEGSRLTVL.